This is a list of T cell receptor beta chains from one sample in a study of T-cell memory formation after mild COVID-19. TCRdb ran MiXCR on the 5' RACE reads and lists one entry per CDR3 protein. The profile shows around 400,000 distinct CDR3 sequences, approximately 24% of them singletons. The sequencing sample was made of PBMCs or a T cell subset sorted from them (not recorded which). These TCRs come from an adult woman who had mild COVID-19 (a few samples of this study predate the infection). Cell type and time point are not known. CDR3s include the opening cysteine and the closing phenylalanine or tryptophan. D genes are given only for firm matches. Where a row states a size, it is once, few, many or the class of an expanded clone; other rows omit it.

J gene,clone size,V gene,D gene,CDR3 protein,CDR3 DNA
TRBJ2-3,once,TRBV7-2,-,CASSQAGGASTQYF,TGTGCCAGCAGCCAAGCTGGGGGCGCGAGTACGCAGTATTTT
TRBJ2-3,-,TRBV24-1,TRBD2,CATSWTSGSGADTQYF,TGTGCCACCAGTTGGACTAGCGGGAGTGGGGCAGATACGCAGTATTTT
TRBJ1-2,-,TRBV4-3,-,CASSQDWGGGGYGYTF,TGCGCCAGCAGCCAAGATTGGGGGGGCGGTGGATATGGCTACACCTTC
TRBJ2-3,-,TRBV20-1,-,CSARGGRRDTQYF,TGCAGTGCTAGAGGCGGAAGGCGAGATACGCAGTATTTT
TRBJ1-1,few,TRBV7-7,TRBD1,CASSLTGTGDTEAFF,TGTGCTAGCAGCTTGACCGGGACAGGGGACACTGAAGCTTTCTTT
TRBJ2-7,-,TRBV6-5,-,CASRESRGDSYEQYF,TGTGCCAGCAGGGAGTCCAGGGGAGACTCCTACGAGCAGTACTTC
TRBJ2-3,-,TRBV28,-,CASTKATTADTQYF,TGTGCCAGCACCAAGGCGACCACAGCAGATACGCAGTATTTT
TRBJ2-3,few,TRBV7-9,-,CASSSEAGPLSRDTQYF,TGTGCCAGCAGCTCTGAGGCGGGACCGCTATCAAGGGATACGCAGTATTTT
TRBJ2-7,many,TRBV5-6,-,CASSEFTGYEQYF,TGTGCCAGCAGCGAGTTTACAGGTTACGAGCAGTACTTC
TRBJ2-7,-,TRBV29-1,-,CSVEDRQGRSSYEQYF,TGCAGCGTTGAAGATCGGCAGGGACGTAGCTCCTACGAGCAGTACTTC
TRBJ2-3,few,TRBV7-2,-,CASSLGGEGPDTQYF,TGTGCCAGCAGCTTAGGGGGTGAGGGTCCAGATACGCAGTATTTT
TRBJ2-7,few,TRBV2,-,CASSPLLSYEQYF,TGTGCCAGCAGTCCTCTTCTCTCCTACGAGCAGTACTTC
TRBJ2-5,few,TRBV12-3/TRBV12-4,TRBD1,CASGQGAEETQYF,TGTGCCTCGGGACAGGGGGCTGAGGAGACCCAGTACTTC
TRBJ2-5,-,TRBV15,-,CATSRGGQKETQYF,TGTGCCACCAGCAGAGGGGGACAAAAAGAGACCCAGTACTTC
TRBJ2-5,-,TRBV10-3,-,CAISELDGQETQYF,TGTGCCATCAGTGAATTAGACGGCCAAGAGACCCAGTACTTC
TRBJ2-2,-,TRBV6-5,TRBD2,CAIRSTSGRAPGELFF,TGTGCCATCAGAAGTACTAGCGGGAGGGCCCCCGGGGAGCTGTTTTTT
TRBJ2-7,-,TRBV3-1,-,CASSPRPVYEQYF,TGTGCCAGCAGCCCCCGACCGGTCTACGAGCAGTACTTC
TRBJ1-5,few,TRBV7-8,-,CASSLRKRGQPQHF,TGTGCCAGCAGCTTAAGAAAGAGGGGTCAGCCCCAGCATTTT
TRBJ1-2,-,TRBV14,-,CASSQIAGELGYGYTF,TGTGCCAGCAGCCAAATCGCCGGGGAACTAGGCTATGGCTACACCTTC
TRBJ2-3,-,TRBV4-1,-,CASSHLGRTPGGTDTQYF,TGCGCCAGCAGCCACTTAGGGAGAACTCCCGGCGGGACAGATACGCAGTATTTT
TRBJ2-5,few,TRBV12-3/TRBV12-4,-,CASSLLAARETQYF,TGTGCCAGCAGTTTGTTGGCTGCAAGGGAGACCCAGTACTTC
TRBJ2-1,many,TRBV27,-,CASNVGGNHRSTQFF,TGTGCCAGTAATGTAGGGGGTAACCACCGGTCCACGCAGTTCTTC
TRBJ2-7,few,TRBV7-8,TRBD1,CASSPTGKGIHEQYF,TGTGCCAGCAGCCCGACAGGGAAAGGGATTCACGAGCAGTACTTC
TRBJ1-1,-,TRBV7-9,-,CATGSNTEAFF,TGTGCCACGGGGTCGAACACTGAAGCTTTCTTT
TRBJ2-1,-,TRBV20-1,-,CSARVTISNEQFF,TGCAGTGCTAGAGTTACAATCAGCAATGAGCAGTTCTTC
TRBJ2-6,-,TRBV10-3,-,CAISNLGANVLTF,TGTGCCATCAGTAACCTGGGTGCCAACGTCCTGACTTTC
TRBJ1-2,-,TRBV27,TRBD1,CASSPTGDSSFLANYGYTF,TGTGCCAGCAGTCCAACCGGGGACAGCAGTTTCTTAGCTAACTATGGCTACACCTTC
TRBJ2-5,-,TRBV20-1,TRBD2,CSARDPGGLAVYQETQYF,TGCAGTGCTAGAGACCCGGGAGGACTAGCGGTTTACCAAGAGACCCAGTACTTC
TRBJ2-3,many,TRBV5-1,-,CASSLEGWRDTQYF,TGCGCCAGCAGCTTGGAAGGGTGGAGAGATACGCAGTATTTT